The present T cell receptor beta chain was sequenced within a study of tumor and adjacent non-tumor tissue in lung cancer. Background on the study: Histology: under 15 adenocarcinoma, a couple of squamous cell carcinoma, 1 small cell lung cancer.

Points on this clonotype: What it binds is unknown. One end of the junction is discordant with germline, which a read error may explain.

Three rounds of nested PCR, following a modified ARM-PCR protocol, produced the TCRbeta library. MiXCR, applied by TCRdb to the multiplex PCR reads, yields one record per CDR3 protein. Found here are more than 90,000 distinct CDR3 sequences, approximately 70% of them singletons; the top ten hold around 17%. The template was RNA from unsorted bulk tissue. Findings of the study overall: Shorter survival was associated with higher TCR diversity in tumors.

This receptor was obtained from a man aged 55 to 69 with non-small cell lung cancer. The source material was lung tumor tissue.

The CDR3 DNA sequence: TGTGGCAGCAGCTCACAAACCGGACAGGGCTACGAGCAGTACTTC. As protein: CGSSSQTGQGYEQYF. The chain couples TRBV13 to TRBJ2-7; 8 nucleotides line up with TRBD1. The CDR3 length is 15 residues. Germline assignment: CDR1 PRHDT and CDR2 FYEKMQ (reference sequence).